The present entry profiles one T cell receptor (beta chain) with its context. The entry originates in a study of blood T cell repertoires in COVID-19. The length of the CDR3 is 18 residues. Per the germline V gene, CDR1 is SGHVS and CDR2 is FNYEAQ. V gave up 0 bases and J gave up 2 bases; unmatched junction bases: 6. Participants were aged roughly 18 to 100 years from about two dozen US areas. Grouping used clinical history reported by participants in a survey and questionnaire. Among Cohort 3 donors, those recovered had two negative PCRs, clearance, or symptom resolution. The table came from immunoSEQ multiplex PCR; TCRdb's copy has only in-frame clones and leaves some out. The sample includes 200,000 to 250,000 clones, 70% to 90% of them seen just once.

The rearrangement joins TRBV7-6 to TRBJ2-5, with 13 bases fitting TRBD2. This clonotype was sampled from a man under 40 who had recovered from COVID-19. The material sequenced was PBMCs or T cells enriched from blood (not recorded which). The CDR3 region is CASSLARTSGSLQETQYF. Here the CDR3 DNA reads TGTGCCAGCAGCTTAGCGCGGACTAGCGGGAGCTTACAAGAGACCCAGTACTTC.